The 13 T cell receptor beta chains listed next were all sequenced from one sample in a study of long-term antiretroviral therapy in people with HIV. A v3.0 immunoSEQ assay was performed at survey level. This table comes from immunoSEQ multiplex PCR, and its TCRdb copy is limited to in-frame clones, with some not included. The profile covers some 21,000 clones, with more than 70% appearing a single time and 9.5% to 15% taken by the ten largest. The sample in question was unsorted PBMCs, obtained around 1.8 years before starting antiretroviral therapy. The receptors come from a woman between 40 and 55 years old with HIV.

J is TRBJ2-7 and V is TRBV29-1, with 8 bases identical to TRBD1. V was clipped by 4 bases and J by 1 base; unmatched bases: 6. Looked up from germline, CDR1 is SQVTM and CDR2 is ANQGSEA. This CDR3 comprises 14 residues. In nucleotides, the CDR3 is TGCAGCGTTGGGGATTGGACAGGGTCCTACGAGCAGTACTTC. It translates to CSVGDWTGSYEQYF.

This rearrangement joins TRBV19 to TRBJ2-7; a weak D match, TRBD2 (5 bases). The V gene lost 9 bases and the J gene lost 7 bases, with 19 bases spanning the gap. The CDR3 consists of 13 residues. Germline values: CDR1 LNHDA, CDR2 SQIVND (reference sequence). The CDR3 DNA follows: TGTGCCAGCCTAGCCCCCTCGGGTCTGGAGCAGTACTTC. Translated: CASLAPSGLEQYF.

The rearrangement links TRBV7-9 to TRBJ2-1, with D perhaps TRBD2 (6 bases). The CDR3 is 12 amino acids. Germline values: CDR1 SEHNR, CDR2 FQNEAQ (reference sequence). DNA of the CDR3: TGTGTTGCCCAGGGACTCTACAATGAGCAGTTCTTC. Translated, it gives CVAQGLYNEQFF.

The genes are TRBV9 and TRBJ2-7; a possible D gene is TRBD2 (7 bases). V was clipped by 3 bases and J by 0 bases, with 10 bases between them. This CDR3 region has 14 residues. Germline lookup yields CDR1 SGDLS and CDR2 YYNGEE. The chain's CDR3 is CASSAGGFSYEQYF. DNA of the CDR3: TGTGCCAGCAGCGCGGGGGGCTTCTCCTACGAGCAGTACTTC.

The chain is built from TRBV30 and TRBJ1-2; 9 bases agree with TRBD1. The CDR3 length is 15 residues. Per the germline V gene, CDR1 is GTSNPN and CDR2 is SVGIG (reference sequence). Trimming removed 2 bases from V and 8 bases from J; junction bases left unmatched: 12. CDR3 region: CAWSNRGLPVGGYTF. CDR3 DNA: TGTGCCTGGAGTAACAGGGGGCTACCCGTAGGCGGCTACACCTTC. The full variable domain, in which reference TRBV30 and TRBJ1-2 provide the parts outside the CDR3, is SQTIHQWPATLVQPVGSPLSLECTVEGTSNPNLYWYRQAAGRGLQLLFYSVGIGQISSEVPQNLSASRPQDRQFILSSKKLLLSDSGFYLCAWSNRGLPVGGYTFGSGTRLTVV.

This chain uses TRBV4-1 with TRBJ1-2; the D is unclear. There are 16 residues in the CDR3. V lost 1 base, J lost 6 bases, and 18 bases lay in between. Germline CDR1 and CDR2: MGHRA and YSYEKL. The CDR3, as DNA: TGCGCCAGCAGCCAAGGAAGGGCCCTAGAGGGAAATGGCTACACCTTC. This translates into CASSQGRALEGNGYTF.

The chain employs TRBV30 and TRBJ1-1; D possibly corresponds to TRBD1 (6 bases). The germline V gene has CDR1 GTSNPN and CDR2 SVGIG (reference sequence). The CDR3 consists of 13 residues. The V end lost 0 bases, the J end lost 6 bases, and 11 bases lay between the germline ends. The DNA for the CDR3 is TGTGCCTGGAGTGTAGGGGGACTCGCTGAAGCTTTCTTT. It is translated as CAWSVGGLAEAFF.

The chain combines TRBV9 with TRBJ2-1, with 7 bases identical to TRBD2. Germline-derived CDR1 and CDR2 are SGDLS and YYNGEE. The CDR3 contains 12 residues. J gave up 9 bases and V 4 bases, and 4 bases lay outside the gene matches. CDR3 sequence (DNA): TGTGCCAGCAGCCCTGGGGGGGGTGAGCAGTTCTTC. It is translated as CASSPGGGEQFF.

The chain couples TRBV15 to TRBJ2-2, with D perhaps TRBD2 (7 bases). V gave up 0 bases and J gave up 2 bases, with 16 bases separating them. In germline, CDR1 is LNHNV, CDR2 YYDKDF (reference sequence). The CDR3 extends over 18 amino acids. The CDR3 coding sequence is TGTGCCACCAGCAGAGATTGGGGGGGGGCGGACAACACCGGGGAGCTGTTTTTT. It is translated as CATSRDWGGADNTGELFF.

V usage is TRBV6-5 and J usage is TRBJ2-7; 7 bases are shared with TRBD1. With V trimmed by 6 bases and J by 6 bases, 14 bases remained unmatched. The CDR3 loop spans 15 amino acids. The germline gives CDR1 MNHEY, CDR2 SVGAGI. The CDR3 loop reads CASSPINRGSGEQYF. DNA for the CDR3: TGTGCCAGCAGCCCGATAAACAGGGGTTCCGGCGAGCAGTACTTC.

This clone appeared a few times. The rearrangement joins TRBV5-6 to TRBJ1-1; D unresolved. V was trimmed by 0 bases and J by 3 bases, leaving 3 bases between them. The CDR3 runs to 12 residues. CDR1 and CDR2 (germline): SGHDT, YYEEEE. The CDR3 region is CASSLGYTEAFF. The CDR3 coding sequence is TGTGCCAGCAGCTTGGGGTACACTGAAGCTTTCTTT.

The chain has TRBV7-8 and TRBJ1-1; the match to TRBD1 covers 7 bases. The J segment lost 2 bases and the V segment lost 3 bases, leaving 9 bases of the junction unmatched. This CDR3 has 16 residues. Germline CDR1 is SGHVS and CDR2 is FQNEAQ. The CDR3 loop is CASSFHGTALNTEAFF. CDR3 sequence (DNA): TGTGCCAGCAGCTTCCACGGGACAGCCTTAAACACTGAAGCTTTCTTT.

The gene calls are TRBV7-9 and TRBJ1-1; D not resolved. Per the germline V gene, CDR1 is SEHNR and CDR2 is FQNEAQ (reference sequence). The CDR3 length is 11 residues. V was shortened by 5 bases and J by 3 bases, with 4 bases between the two germline ends. Here the CDR3 reads CASSQYTEAFF. CDR3 DNA: TGTGCCAGCAGCCAGTACACTGAAGCTTTCTTT.